Listed below are T cell receptor beta chains from one sample, sequenced in a study of post-analysis software for immune sequencing data. TCRdb reanalysed the PCR reads using MiXCR and keeps one entry per CDR3 protein. The sample includes some 690,000 distinct CDR3 sequences, approximately 59% seen only once; the top ten take approximately 11%. The sample taken for sequencing was blood. The receptor set was obtained from a girl aged 2-10 years with multiple sclerosis. Each CDR3 is given with its conserved first and last residue. The D gene is left open where the match is weak. Expanded clones are given a class, and other clones once, few, many or no size at all.

CDR3nt	CDR3aa	abundance	v_gene	j_gene	len	d_gene
TGCAGTGCCACAAACCCTAGCGGTACCTACGAGCAGTACTTC	CSATNPSGTYEQYF	-	TRBV20-1	TRBJ2-7	14	TRBD2
TGTGCCAGCAGTTACTCGAATACTGGCGGGAGCATTCAGTACTTC	CASSYSNTGGSIQYF	-	TRBV6-2/TRBV6-3	TRBJ2-4	15	TRBD2
TGTGCCAGCAGCCTCGGGACAGGGACTGGAAACACCATATATTTT	CASSLGTGTGNTIYF	-	TRBV7-2	TRBJ1-3	15	TRBD1
TGTGCCACCAGCAGAGCGTGGGGCCCGCAGTATTTT	CATSRAWGPQYF	-	TRBV15	TRBJ2-3	12	-
TGTGCCAGCAGCCACCTCCGAGAGACCCAGTACTTC	CASSHLRETQYF	-	TRBV3-1	TRBJ2-5	12	-
TGTGCCAGCAGCCAACCGGGAGATCAAACAGATACGCAGTATTTT	CASSQPGDQTDTQYF	-	TRBV3-1	TRBJ2-3	15	-
TGTGCCAGCAGTTTTCAAGAGGGACGCATTCAGTACTTC	CASSFQEGRIQYF	-	TRBV12-3/TRBV12-4	TRBJ2-4	13	-
TGTGCCGCACAGGGGTCTGTCACAGATACGCAGTATTTT	CAAQGSVTDTQYF	-	TRBV28	TRBJ2-3	13	TRBD1
TGCGCCAGCAGCTTCGGGACAGGGGACGCCTACGAGCAGTACTTC	CASSFGTGDAYEQYF	-	TRBV5-1	TRBJ2-7	15	TRBD1
TGTGCCAGCAGCCCGGAGAGCGGGGGTGTCAATGAGCAGTTCTTC	CASSPESGGVNEQFF	-	TRBV7-2	TRBJ2-1	15	TRBD2
TGTGCCAGCAGCTTGGGGGACATGAACGGCTACACCTTC	CASSLGDMNGYTF	few	TRBV7-9	TRBJ1-2	13	-
TGTGCCAGCAGCGACGGGACTAGCGGGGGGGTCTACTCCTACGAGCAGTACTTC	CASSDGTSGGVYSYEQYF	-	TRBV6-2/TRBV6-3	TRBJ2-7	18	TRBD2
TGTGCCAGCAGCTCACGGGGGGGCGGCACCGGGGAGCTGTTTTTT	CASSSRGGGTGELFF	-	TRBV11-3	TRBJ2-2	15	TRBD2
TGTGCCAGCAGGAGTAGTAGGAGCAATCAGCCCCAGCATTTT	CASRSSRSNQPQHF	-	TRBV12-3/TRBV12-4	TRBJ1-5	14	-
TGTGCCATCAGTGAGACTAGCGGGGCGACCAACATTCAGTACTTC	CAISETSGATNIQYF	-	TRBV10-3	TRBJ2-4	15	TRBD2
TGTGCCATCTCCGTCGGGACAGTCGGGGAGACCCAGTACTTC	CAISVGTVGETQYF	few	TRBV12-3/TRBV12-4	TRBJ2-5	14	TRBD1
TGCGCCAGCAGCCAAGAACAGCAATATGGCTACACCTTC	CASSQEQQYGYTF	-	TRBV4-1	TRBJ1-2	13	-
TGCAGTGCTAGGTCGCCAGGGGATAATTCACCCCTCCACTTT	CSARSPGDNSPLHF	-	TRBV20-1	TRBJ1-6	14	-
TGTGCCACCAGCAGAGATAGCGAAATGGGGGAGCAGTTCTTC	CATSRDSEMGEQFF	-	TRBV15	TRBJ2-1	14	-
TGTGCCAGCTATCTTGGACAGGGGCAAGAGACCCAGTACTTC	CASYLGQGQETQYF	-	TRBV28	TRBJ2-5	14	TRBD1
TGTGCCACGCTCCAAGAGCAGGGGGCATCCTACAATGAGCAGTTCTTC	CATLQEQGASYNEQFF	-	TRBV7-2	TRBJ2-1	16	TRBD1
TGCGCCAGCAGTGAGTCGACCGGGAGCTCCTACAATGAGCAGTTCTTC	CASSESTGSSYNEQFF	-	TRBV10-2	TRBJ2-1	16	-
TGCGCCAGCAGCCAAGGGACTAGCGCGGATACGCAGTATTTT	CASSQGTSADTQYF	few	TRBV4-1	TRBJ2-3	14	TRBD2
TGTGCCAGCAGGGCGCGGACACAAGCCTACAATGAGCAGTTCTTC	CASRARTQAYNEQFF	-	TRBV2	TRBJ2-1	15	-
TGTGCCATCCGATTCTCGGACAGCAACAATCAGCCCCAGCATTTT	CAIRFSDSNNQPQHF	few	TRBV10-3	TRBJ1-5	15	-
TGTGCCAGCAGTGACAAAAACATTCAGTACTTC	CASSDKNIQYF	few	TRBV28	TRBJ2-4	11	-
TGCAGTGCGCCCCTAGCGGGGGGGCACTACAATGAGCAGTTCTTC	CSAPLAGGHYNEQFF	many	TRBV20-1	TRBJ2-1	15	TRBD2
TGTGCCAGCAGTTACGTCTCGGGGAGGATTGGAGAAGCTTTCTTT	CASSYVSGRIGEAFF	-	TRBV6-2/TRBV6-3	TRBJ1-1	15	-
TGTGCCATACAACAGGGGTACGAGCAGTACTTC	CAIQQGYEQYF	-	TRBV10-3	TRBJ2-7	11	TRBD1
TGTGCCAGCAGTCCGTACGCCTCGACAGGCCGGACAATACACTATGGCTACACCTTC	CASSPYASTGRTIHYGYTF	-	TRBV27	TRBJ1-2	19	-
TGTGCCAGCAGCCCCGGGACTAGCTCCTACGAGCAGTACTTC	CASSPGTSSYEQYF	many	TRBV18	TRBJ2-7	14	TRBD2
TGCAGTGCTAGAGATAGAAGCGGGAGAAATGAGCAGTTCTTC	CSARDRSGRNEQFF	-	TRBV20-1	TRBJ2-1	14	TRBD2
TGTGCCAGCAGACAGGGGTCCAACTACAATGAGCAGTTCTTC	CASRQGSNYNEQFF	once	TRBV12-3/TRBV12-4	TRBJ2-1	14	TRBD1
TGTGCCACCGGACAGGGGATGAACACTGAAGCTTTCTTT	CATGQGMNTEAFF	-	TRBV7-2	TRBJ1-1	13	TRBD1
TGTGCCAGCAGCGTAGCGGGCGGGCCCTTAGAGACCCAGTACTTC	CASSVAGGPLETQYF	-	TRBV9	TRBJ2-5	15	-
TGTGTCAGCAGTTACTCTAATACAGGGGGCAACGAGCAGTACTTC	CVSSYSNTGGNEQYF	-	TRBV6-5	TRBJ2-7	15	TRBD1
TGCGCCAGCAGCCCCCAGAGCCTTTGGACAGGCGGCTACACCTTC	CASSPQSLWTGGYTF	-	TRBV4-1	TRBJ1-2	15	TRBD1
TGTGCCAGCATGACAGGGGCCTATGGCTACACCTTC	CASMTGAYGYTF	-	TRBV7-9	TRBJ1-2	12	TRBD1
TGCAGCGTTGACCGACTAGCGGGAGGTAGTTACGATGAGCAGTTCTTC	CSVDRLAGGSYDEQFF	-	TRBV29-1	TRBJ2-1	16	TRBD2